This T cell receptor (beta chain) was identified during a study of PD-1 blockade in classical Hodgkin lymphoma (dated by TCRdb to the early 2020s). Background on the whole study: Nivolumab dosing was 3 mg/kg intravenously every 2 weeks, continuing until either disease progression or unacceptable toxicity. To define a peripheral blood immune signature of response to PD-1 blockade in classical Hodgkin lymphoma, the study combined TCR beta sequencing with CyTOF. What the research found in general, with its limitations: Lower diversity was observed in patients in whom nivolumab was started less than 1 year after ASCT, and these patients were excluded from later analyses so that confounding by immune reconstitution would be avoided. Baseline diversity similar to that of newly diagnosed patients was observed in trial patients achieving complete response, whereas significantly lower diversity was observed in partial responders and progressors. Newly diagnosed patients were reported to have lower baseline TCR diversity than healthy donors, and relapsed/refractory patients were reported to have lower baseline TCR diversity still. The study covered only a single clinical trial cohort, and the causes of the repertoire differences, possibly disease activity or prior therapy, were still not defined. By C4D1, a significant rise was seen in CD4+ TCR diversity but not in CD8+ TCR diversity (p=0.0027 vs p=0.16), and the rise was most apparent among complete responders (p=0.02).

Genomic DNA was extracted with the Qiagen DNeasy kit from unsorted PBMCs and from negatively selected CD4+ and CD8+ fractions. TCR beta CDR3 regions were subjected to amplification by immunoSEQ multiplex PCR with primers that anneal to V and J segments. A synthetic immune receptor repertoire was used to minimize amplification bias, and remaining bias was computationally removed after sequencing. Turning to the authors' computational methods: Custom Python scripts were used to quantify repertoire diversity as the Shannon entropy index. Unsorted, CD4+ and CD8+ repertoires were examined separately, except in combined analyses, for which CD4+ and CD8+ sequences were merged in silico. Clonal expansion was defined as a frequency increase of at least 2-fold after treatment compared with C1D1, and clones undetected at baseline were assigned a pseudocount of 0.5. Clones with 0 or 1 copy at C1D1 were classified as singleton clones, and clones with 2 or more copies were classified as non-singleton clones. Clones expanded in unsorted samples were annotated as CD4+, CD8+ or unknown by matching protein sequences in sorted samples from the same patient. Wilcoxon tests on paired samples were used to test diversity changes from C1D1 to C4D1. This is the immuneACCESS table as TCRdb keeps it, with only in-frame sequences that have V and J called. A part of the clones is gone; compared with another copy, unresolved V genes explain less than half, and the rest is unexplained. That table gives V, J and clone size, and the DNA gave D and trimming. The sample includes around 50,000 clones, with about three quarters observed a single time. Approximately 12% of the sample is taken by the ten largest.

Clipping removes 5 bases from V and 5 bases from J, with 4 as the unmatched junction base count. The germline V gene provides CDR1 SGHTS and CDR2 YDEGEE. CDR3 length: 13 amino acids, cysteine to phenylalanine. The CDR3 DNA has 39 bases and is translated from base 1. As concerns this clone: Its recognized antigen is unknown. Per-nucleotide qualities are absent, and no much larger clonotype sits a single base away.

The time point label, as the study defines it: cycle 4 day 1 (C4D1), after less than 7 weeks of nivolumab. Every trial patient had relapsed following autologous stem cell transplantation, and prior brentuximab vedotin exposure was what differed among cohorts A, B and C. The trial cohort comprised 56 patients with relapsed/refractory classical Hodgkin lymphoma whose best overall responses were complete response, partial response or progressive disease. Trial patients were treated with single-agent nivolumab in the multi-cohort phase II CheckMate 205 trial. An independent review committee assessed best overall response using the 2007 International Working Group response criteria. Trial PBMCs were collected just before the start of nivolumab (C1D1) and during therapy at cycle 2 day 1 and cycle 4 day 1. Peripheral blood was collected in 8 mL Vacutainer Cell Preparation Tubes, from which PBMCs were isolated by centrifugation and then cryopreserved.

The TCR comes from a human donor with classical Hodgkin lymphoma. The chain employs TRBV5-8 and TRBJ2-3, and TRBD1 matches 8 of the central bases. The source was peripheral blood mononuclear cells (PBMCs), collected before the fourth cycle of nivolumab. In nucleotides, the sequence is TGTGCCAGCAGTCCGACAGGGGAAGATACGCAGTATTTT. Translated, it gives CASSPTGEDTQYF.